A single sample gave rise to the 20 T cell receptor beta chains below, sequenced in a study of spatial heterogeneity in lung cancer. Time point given: sample taken at primary tumor resection. No cells were sorted before sequencing. The whole RNA sequenced was extracted from tumor, nontumor lung or frozen PBMC. From the 5' RACE reads, TCRdb called clonotypes with MiXCR, one entry per CDR3 protein. The data show tens of thousands of distinct CDR3 sequences, 10% to 15% seen once. The sample consisted of PBMCs, taken at surgery. These receptors were obtained from a male donor with early-stage non-small cell lung cancer.

This clonotype was detected many times. In DNA form, the CDR3 reads TGTGCCTGGAGTACAGGGAGCTCCTACGAGCAGTACTTC. Protein: CAWSTGSSYEQYF. V usage is TRBV30 and J usage is TRBJ2-7; the D gene is possibly TRBD1 (6 bases). Germline V gives CDR1 GTSNPN, CDR2 SVGIG (reference sequence). V was trimmed by 2 bases and J by 0 bases, leaving 8 bases between them. This CDR3 comprises 13 residues.

This clonotype was counted only a few times. The J gene is TRBJ2-3, the V gene TRBV10-3; 7 nucleotides agree with TRBD1. This CDR3 has 15 amino acids. CDR1 and CDR2 (germline): ENHRY, SYGVKD. V gave up 10 bases and J gave up 1 base; unmatched junction bases: 11. CDR3 residues: CATGGLGAGTDTQYF. The CDR3 DNA reads TGTGCCACAGGGGGTTTAGGGGCAGGCACAGATACGCAGTATTTT.

The genes are TRBV19 and TRBJ1-1; D uncertain. The length of the CDR3 is 12 residues. The germline gives CDR1 LNHDA, CDR2 SQIVND (reference sequence). V shed 7 bases and J shed 1 base, with 7 bases lying between them. CDR3 sequence: CASTQTNTEAFF. The DNA of the CDR3 is TGTGCCAGTACTCAAACGAACACTGAAGCTTTCTTT.

The CDR3 protein is CASSSLGVLDTQYF. The CDR3 DNA follows: TGTGCCAGCAGCTCCCTAGGGGTGTTAGATACGCAGTATTTT. V gene TRBV7-9 combines with J gene TRBJ2-3; D may be TRBD1 (5 bases). The CDR3 is 14 residues long. Germline V CDR1 and CDR2: SEHNR, FQNEAQ (reference sequence). Deletions cut 4 bases from V and 5 bases from J, with 13 bases between.

The chain has TRBV24-1 and TRBJ2-5, with D possibly called TRBD1 or TRBD2 (5 bases each). Trimming left V 4 bases short and J 1 base short, with 6 bases between. The CDR3 is 13 residues long. Germline CDR1 KGHDR, CDR2 SFDVKD. The CDR3 DNA reads TGTGCCACCAGTGACGGGACCCAAGAGACCCAGTACTTC. Translating gives CATSDGTQETQYF.

CDR3 amino acids: CSADKVNGYTF. CDR3 bases: TGCAGTGCTGATAAAGTGAATGGCTACACCTTC. The chain uses TRBV20-1 and TRBJ1-2; D remains unclear. V lost 5 bases to trimming and J lost 6 bases, with 10 bases between them. Germline loops: CDR1 DFQATT, CDR2 SNEGSKA (reference sequence). The CDR3 extends over 11 amino acids.

The rearrangement joins TRBV29-1 to TRBJ1-4, with a weak D call TRBD1 (5 bases). Germline assignment: CDR1 SQVTM and CDR2 ANQGSEA. This CDR3 has 14 residues. V lost 3 bases, J lost 7 bases, and 15 bases lay in between. The CDR3, as DNA: TGCAGCGTTGACCCTGGGACCAGCAGTGAAAAACTGTTTTTT. The encoded protein is CSVDPGTSSEKLFF.

This clonotype was seen only a few times. The chain recombines TRBV11-2 with TRBJ1-4, with 8 bases aligning to TRBD1. CDR3 length: 13 residues. Unmatched junction bases numbered 1, after V lost 5 bases and J lost 5 bases. Germline V gene sequence: CDR1 SGHAT, CDR2 FQNNGV. The CDR3 protein is CASSRQGNEKLFF. The CDR3 DNA sequence: TGTGCCAGCAGCCGACAGGGGAATGAAAAACTGTTTTTT.

V gene TRBV7-3 combines with J gene TRBJ2-2, with D perhaps TRBD1 (6 bases). This CDR3 is built from 15 residues. Between the trimmed V and J ends, which lost 1 base and 2 bases, there was a span of 8 bases. CDR1 and CDR2 (germline): SGHTA, FQGTGA. CDR3 in amino acids: CASSLMGANTGELFF. In DNA, the CDR3 is TGTGCCAGCAGCTTAATGGGGGCTAACACCGGGGAGCTGTTTTTT. Full variable domain (missing parts from reference TRBV7-3 and TRBJ2-2): GAGVSQTPSNKVTEKGKYVELRCDPISGHTALYWYRQSLGQGPEFLIYFQGTGAADDSGLPNDRFFAVRPEGSVSTLKIQRTERGDSAVYLCASSLMGANTGELFFGEGSRLTVL.

The J gene is TRBJ2-3, the V gene TRBV7-9, with D possibly called TRBD1 or TRBD2 (6 bases each). Per the germline V gene, CDR1 is SEHNR and CDR2 is FQNEAQ (reference sequence). The length of the CDR3 is 17 residues. V was clipped by 0 bases and J by 2 bases, with 15 bases between them. CDR3 coding DNA: TGTGCCAGCAGCTTAGCAAATATGGGGGGCCTCACAGATACGCAGTATTTT. This gives the protein CASSLANMGGLTDTQYF. Using reference TRBV7-9 and TRBJ2-3 for the parts outside the CDR3, the full variable domain is DTGVSQNPRHKITKRGQNVTFRCDPISEHNRLYWYRQTLGQGPEFLTYFQNEAQLEKSRLLSDRFSAERPKGSFSTLEIQRTEQGDSAMYLCASSLANMGGLTDTQYFGPGTRLTVL.

This clonotype was counted at least ten times. The chain joins TRBV2 to TRBJ2-3, with D possibly called TRBD1 or TRBD2 (5 bases each). Germline V CDR1 and CDR2: SNHLY, FYNNEI. The CDR3 consists of 14 residues. V was shortened by 6 bases and J by 0 bases, with 10 bases between the two germline ends. CDR3 DNA: TGTGCCAGCAGGGGACCGGTTAGCACAGATACGCAGTATTTT. This gives the protein CASRGPVSTDTQYF.

The chain employs TRBV7-9 and TRBJ1-2; possible D gene TRBD1, 6 bases. Germline V gene sequence: CDR1 SEHNR, CDR2 FQNEAQ (reference sequence). The CDR3 is 15 residues long. V was pared by 1 base and J by 6 bases, with 15 bases between. CDR3 bases: TGTGCCAGCAGCTTAGATGTCCAGGGGCAGAATGGCTACACCTTC. The encoded protein is CASSLDVQGQNGYTF.

This clonotype has just a few counts. The chain joins TRBV4-2 to TRBJ2-3, with a tentative D call TRBD2 (6 bases). CDR1 and CDR2 from the germline V gene are LGHNA and YNFKEQ. The CDR3 sequence is 15 residues long. Trimming removed 4 bases at V and 4 bases at J, with 15 bases between. The CDR3 DNA reads as TGTGCCAGCAGCCTTAGACTAGGTGAAGCAGATACGCAGTATTTT. Translated: CASSLRLGEADTQYF.

This clonotype showed up just a few times. The gene calls are TRBV19 and TRBJ2-3; no definite D call. Trimming left V 1 base short and J 6 bases short, with 2 bases between. This CDR3 is 11 amino acids long. CDR1 and CDR2 from the germline V gene are LNHDA and SQIVND (reference sequence). Here the CDR3 reads CASSIGDTQYF. CDR3 bases: TGTGCCAGTAGTATAGGGGATACGCAGTATTTT.

In its sample, this clonotype was seen many times. The V call is TRBV29-1, the J call TRBJ1-1; 7 bases align to TRBD1. This CDR3 spans 13 amino acids. V was pared by 5 bases and J by 6 bases, with 9 bases of the junction left unmatched. The germline V gene encodes CDR1 SQVTM and CDR2 ANQGSEA. CDR3 protein: CSVSTGTGAEAFF. The CDR3 coding sequence is TGCAGCGTTTCGACAGGGACGGGCGCTGAAGCTTTCTTT.

This clonotype appeared a few times. The gene calls are TRBV30 and TRBJ2-4; D might be TRBD2 (5 bases). V was pared by 1 base and J by 5 bases, with 9 bases between. Germline lookup yields CDR1 GTSNPN and CDR2 SVGIG (reference sequence). The CDR3 runs to 13 residues. As DNA, the CDR3 is TGTGCCTGGAGTGGCGGAGGCGAAAACATTCAGTACTTC. Its protein product is CAWSGGGENIQYF.

This clonotype was counted many times. CDR3 sequence: CSAGRDEQFF. The CDR3 region has the DNA TGCAGCGCCGGGCGGGATGAGCAGTTCTTC. This chain connects TRBV29-1 to TRBJ2-1; D perhaps matches TRBD2 (5 bases). Looked up from germline, CDR1 is SQVTM and CDR2 is ANQGSEA. Trimming shortened V by 7 bases and J by 8 bases, and 9 bases separated the two germline ends. The CDR3 loop spans 10 amino acids.

The V and J genes are TRBV29-1 and TRBJ2-6; 9 nucleotides line up with TRBD1. V shed 6 bases, J shed 2 bases, and the junction held 8 bases outside the gene matches. CDR3 size: 16 residues. Germline CDR1 and CDR2: SQVTM and ANQGSEA. CDR3 bases: TGCAGCGTGACCGGGACAGGGAGTCCTGGGGCCAACGTCCTGACTTTC. Translated, it gives CSVTGTGSPGANVLTF.

J is TRBJ2-3 and V is TRBV12-3 or TRBV12-4; 7 bases align to TRBD2. The V and J ends lost 3 bases and 3 bases, in that order; junction bases with no gene match: 9. The CDR3 consists of 16 residues. CDR3 in amino acids: CASSFPGTKGTDTQYF. The CDR3 region has the DNA TGTGCCAGCAGTTTCCCCGGGACTAAGGGAACAGATACGCAGTATTTT.

As DNA, the CDR3 is TGTGCCAGCAGTCCCTCAGGCAGGGGTTACGAGCAGTACTTC. Protein sequence: CASSPSGRGYEQYF. This chain joins TRBV27 and TRBJ2-7; a possible D gene is TRBD1 (6 bases). The CDR3 totals 14 residues. Germline CDR1 and CDR2: MNHEY and SMNVEV (reference sequence). V dropped 5 bases and J dropped 4 bases, with 15 bases sitting between them.